Below, 15 T cell receptor beta chains from the same sample are listed, as sequenced in a study of neurological immune-mediated disorders. TCRdb ran MiXCR on the 5' RACE reads and lists one entry per CDR3 protein. The table lists tens of thousands of distinct CDR3 sequences, about 9.4% of them singletons. The sample was PBMCs. These receptors all stem from a woman aged 55-70 years with HTLV-1-associated myelopathy (HAM/TSP).

This clonotype was observed many times. V and J are TRBV27 and TRBJ2-6; no clear D gene. CDR3 length equals 13 residues. Trimming left V 7 bases short and J 0 bases short, with 4 bases between. Germline V gives CDR1 MNHEY, CDR2 SMNVEV (reference sequence). The CDR3 coding sequence is TGTGCCAGCAAGGTCTCTGGGGCCAACGTCCTGACTTTC. Amino acid sequence: CASKVSGANVLTF. The full variable domain, in which reference TRBV27 and TRBJ2-6 provide the parts outside the CDR3, is EAQVTQNPRYLITVTGKKLTVTCSQNMNHEYMSWYRQDPGLGLRQIYYSMNVEVTDKGDVPEGYKVSRKEKRNFPLILESPSPNQTSLYFCASKVSGANVLTFGAGSRLTVL.

This clonotype was detected many times. The V call is TRBV3-1, the J call TRBJ1-4, with D possibly matching TRBD1 (5 bases). V was clipped by 1 base and J by 3 bases, with 12 bases between them. The length of the CDR3 is 16 residues. From germline, CDR1 is LGHDT and CDR2 YNNKEL (reference sequence). The DNA for the CDR3 is TGTGCCAGCAGCCAAGTCGGGGCGGCAGCTAATGAAAAACTGTTTTTT. Translated, it gives CASSQVGAAANEKLFF.

This clonotype was recorded at least ten times. The V and J genes are TRBV18 and TRBJ2-5; a weak D match, TRBD2 (6 bases). The germline gives CDR1 KGHSH, CDR2 LQKENI. Trimming left V 3 bases short and J 0 bases short, with 14 bases between. The CDR3 covers 16 residues. In nucleotides, the CDR3 is TGTGCCAGCTCACCCCGAGGGAGGACGTACCAAGAGACCCAGTACTTC. This codes for CASSPRGRTYQETQYF.

The rearrangement uses TRBV10-3 and TRBJ2-1; TRBD1 matches at 7 bases. The V segment lost 0 bases and the J segment 12 bases; nucleotides outside the gene matches: 8. Germline V gene lookup returns CDR1 ENHRY and CDR2 SYGVKD. This CDR3 is 14 amino acids long. The CDR3 nucleotides read TGTGCCATCAGTGAGTCGGTTGGGACAGATATGCAGTTCTTC. Its translation: CAISESVGTDMQFF.

This clonotype showed up many times. The rearrangement joins TRBV11-2 to TRBJ2-5, with D tentatively TRBD2 (6 bases). Trimming left V 7 bases short and J 5 bases short, with 11 bases between. The length of the CDR3 is 12 residues. Germline-derived CDR1 and CDR2 are SGHAT and FQNNGV. In nucleotides, the CDR3 is TGTGCCAGCACCCGGGCGGGGGAGACCCAGTACTTC. Amino acids: CASTRAGETQYF.

In its sample, this clonotype was seen many times. The chain recombines TRBV7-9 with TRBJ1-1, with 8 nucleotides matching TRBD1. The CDR3 loop spans 19 amino acids. The junction had 18 bases not matched to a gene; V was cut back by 1 base and J by 5 bases. Germline CDR1 reads SEHNR; CDR2 reads FQNEAQ (reference sequence). This CDR3 reads CASSLVIWEKTGELTEAFF. CDR3 nucleotide sequence: TGTGCCAGCAGCTTAGTCATCTGGGAAAAGACAGGGGAGTTAACTGAAGCTTTCTTT.

This clonotype has ten or more counts. The chain recombines TRBV5-5 with TRBJ1-5; TRBD1 aligns across 7 bases. Germline lookup yields CDR1 SGHKS and CDR2 YYEKEE (reference sequence). The CDR3 extends over 18 amino acids. With V trimmed by 0 bases and J by 1 base, 10 bases remained unmatched. This CDR3 reads CASSLAGTGVGSNQPQHF. The CDR3, as DNA: TGTGCCAGCAGCTTGGCCGGAACAGGGGTCGGGAGCAATCAGCCCCAGCATTTT.

This clonotype showed up many times. The chain joins TRBV7-3 to TRBJ1-4, with D perhaps matching TRBD1 (5 bases). There are 15 residues in the CDR3. The V end lost 5 bases, the J end lost 4 bases, and 14 bases lay between the germline ends. CDR1 is SGHTA, CDR2 FQGTGA, per germline. CDR3 sequence: CASSPTGEINEKLFF. The CDR3 bases are TGTGCCAGCAGCCCTACAGGAGAAATTAATGAAAAACTGTTTTTT.

This clonotype was detected many times. This sequence joins TRBV5-1 and TRBJ2-3; 9 nucleotides agree with TRBD1. This CDR3 spans 14 amino acids. Per the germline V gene, CDR1 is SGHRS and CDR2 is YFSETQ. V gave up 2 bases and J gave up 5 bases; unmatched junction bases: 3. CDR3 residues: CASSLQGAEDTQYF. In DNA, the CDR3 is TGCGCCAGCAGCTTACAGGGGGCAGAAGATACGCAGTATTTT.

Regarding this clonotype: This may be a read error, as it is one base from a much larger clone. The chain links TRBV25-1 to TRBJ1-6; D is ambiguous. The CDR3 is made up of 15 amino acids. The ends were cut back, 3 bases at V and 14 bases at J, with 20 bases in the middle. Per the germline V gene, CDR1 is MGHDK and CDR2 is SYGVNS. CDR3 nucleotide sequence: TGTGCCAGCAGTGAGGGAAGCCTTTCAGGATCATCCCTCCACTTT. Protein product: CASSEGSLSGSSLHF.

This clonotype appeared a few times. The genes are TRBV5-5 and TRBJ1-2, with 9 bases fitting TRBD1. V lost 4 bases to trimming and J lost 1 base; unmatched junction nucleotides: 2. The CDR3 sequence is 14 residues long. Germline CDR1 is SGHKS and CDR2 is YYEKEE (reference sequence). Here the CDR3 reads CASSLGQGNYGYTF. The CDR3 nucleotides read TGTGCCAGCAGCCTGGGACAGGGTAACTATGGCTACACCTTC.

Regarding this clonotype: Because it lacks the conserved phenylalanine or tryptophan at the end, this CDR3 is likely a read error. The V call is TRBV7-9, the J call TRBJ1-2; D might be TRBD1 (6 bases). Germline assignment: CDR1 SEHNR and CDR2 FQNEAQ (reference sequence). V lost 5 bases and J lost 8, with 21 bases in between. There are 15 residues in the CDR3. This CDR3 is CASSPRTVVILGYTL. The DNA for the CDR3 is TGTGCCAGCAGCCCCCGGACAGTGGTTATACTGGGCTACACCTTA.

This clonotype was seen a handful of times. V and J are TRBV11-2 and TRBJ2-3; D is tentatively TRBD1 or TRBD2 (5 bases each). CDR1 and CDR2 (germline): SGHAT, FQNNGV. The germline V and J ends were trimmed by 3 bases and 0 bases, with 7 bases remaining between them. CDR3 length: 14 residues. CDR3: CASSFRDSTDTQYF. The DNA of the CDR3 is TGTGCCAGCAGCTTCAGGGACAGCACAGATACGCAGTATTTT.

J is TRBJ1-1 and V is TRBV20-1; D may be TRBD1 (5 bases). Germline V lookup: CDR1 DFQATT, CDR2 SNEGSKA (reference sequence). V lost 5 bases and J lost 7, with 14 bases in between. The CDR3 consists of 12 residues. CDR3 nucleotide sequence: TGCAGTGCTCCTCGGGGGGGGGTTGAAGCTTTCTTT. As protein: CSAPRGGVEAFF.

By share, this clonotype ranks as medium-sized. The chain combines TRBV20-1 with TRBJ2-7; perhaps TRBD2 as D (6 bases). Germline V gives CDR1 DFQATT, CDR2 SNEGSKA (reference sequence). Trimming took 5 bases from V and 6 from J, leaving 20 bases between them. This CDR3 is built from 14 residues. The CDR3 DNA sequence: TGCAGTGCTTCCCCGGGGGTTGCTCCAGGCGAGCAGTACTTC. Translating it yields CSASPGVAPGEQYF.